One and the same sample provided the 11 T cell receptor beta chains below, sequenced in a study of tumor-infiltrating lymphocytes in oesophageal squamous cell carcinoma listed by TCRdb under 2016. Libraries were made using PCR. The reads were generated on an Illumina HiSeq 2000. TCRdb reanalyzed the raw reads on its own, using fastp at Q25 for trimming and MiXCR for clone calling, and kept in-frame beta chains. Every entry covers one CDR3 protein and lists the most common genes and DNA from its rows. The sample has about 15,000 distinct CDR3 sequences on record, around 52% of them singletons. The ten biggest clones cover roughly 20% of the sample. Sequenced: esophageal tumor tissue. The receptor source for this set is a male donor with esophageal squamous cell carcinoma.

With regard to this clonotype: The junction departs from germline at one end; a sequencing error may be responsible. In DNA form, the CDR3 reads TGTGCCAGCAGTCCGCCCCGGACCATTAATTCACCCCTCCACTTC. It is translated as CASSPPRTINSPLHF. The chain combines TRBV27 with TRBJ2-5; unclear D gene. The CDR3 has 15 amino acids. Per the germline V gene, CDR1 is MNHEY and CDR2 is SMNVEV (reference sequence).

This clonotype came up once. The chain carries TRBV25-1 and TRBJ1-1; D is unresolved. V was clipped by 1 base and J by 11 bases, with 14 bases between them. The CDR3 runs 13 residues. The germline V gene encodes CDR1 MGHDK and CDR2 SYGVNS. The CDR3 loop is CASSESTLRRAFF. Written as DNA, the CDR3 is TGTGCCAGCAGTGAATCGACACTTCGGAGGGCTTTCTTT.

The chain recombines TRBV7-8 with TRBJ2-5, with D possibly being TRBD2 (5 bases). The J call could be wrong; TRBJ2-7 is a better fit for the DNA end. Germline-derived CDR1 and CDR2 are SGHVS and FQNEAQ. This CDR3 has 16 residues. The CDR3 protein is CASSLFASPVSYEQYF. CDR3 in DNA: TGTGCCAGCAGCTTATTCGCTAGCCCCGTCTCCTACGAGCAGTACTTC.

The chain combines TRBV11-2 with TRBJ2-4; tentatively, D is TRBD2 (6 bases). The CDR3 contains 16 residues. V gave up 6 bases and J gave up 3 bases, with 18 bases separating them. The germline CDR1 and CDR2 sequences are SGHAT and FQNNGV. The CDR3 sequence: CASSPVRGLGKNIQYF. The CDR3 DNA is TGTGCCAGCAGTCCCGTGCGGGGCTTGGGCAAAAACATTCAGTACTTC.

The chain recombines TRBV6-1 with TRBJ2-4; D is unclear. Germline V lookup: CDR1 MNHNS, CDR2 SASEGT. Trimming left V 8 bases short and J 0 bases short, with 17 bases between. This CDR3 region has 16 residues. CDR3: CASPLSEHLAKNIQYF. CDR3 nucleotide sequence: TGTGCCAGCCCTTTGTCCGAGCATTTAGCCAAAAACATTCAGTACTTC.

The chain has TRBV21-1 and TRBJ2-1; TRBD1 is the table's D call, not checked against the DNA. Matching the DNA end better, TRBJ2-7 makes the J call doubtful. TRBV21-1 is a pseudogene locus. This CDR3 comprises 17 residues. The CDR3 DNA reads TGTGCCAGCAGCAAACTCCACGGGACAGGGTTGCCTAGGGAGCAGTACTTC. This encodes CASSKLHGTGLPREQYF.

The CDR3 coding sequence is TGTGCCAGCAGAAAGGGGGCTAACACTGAAGCTTTCTTT. This codes for CASRKGANTEAFF. V and J are TRBV7-6 and TRBJ2-3; 7 bases fit TRBD1. The DNA end is a closer match to TRBJ1-1, so the J assignment may be wrong. The CDR3 has 13 residues. CDR1 and CDR2 from the germline V gene are SGHVS and FNYEAQ.

The CDR3 is CASSLRHNLASSGANVLTF. CDR3 DNA sequence: TGTGCCAGCAGCCTACGACATAATCTGGCGAGTTCTGGGGCCAACGTCCTGACTTTC. The chain links TRBV7-3 to TRBJ2-6; D unresolved. Germline assignment: CDR1 SGHTA and CDR2 FQGTGA. The CDR3 spans 19 residues. Trimming cost V 5 bases and J 1 base, with 21 bases left between them.

The chain uses TRBV7-9 and TRBJ2-1; a possible D gene is TRBD2 (5 bases). V lost 0 bases, J lost 5 bases, and 14 bases lay in between. This CDR3 comprises 16 residues. Germline CDR1 reads SEHNR; CDR2 reads FQNEAQ (reference sequence). CDR3 loop: CASSLAFRRSDNEQFF. CDR3 DNA: TGTGCCAGCAGCTTAGCTTTCCGTCGTAGCGACAATGAGCAGTTCTTC.

With respect to this clonotype: The final CDR3 position lacks the conserved phenylalanine or tryptophan, pointing to a likely read error. It is unclear where the CDR3 begins or ends on the DNA, so no DNA is shown, and the CDR3 is as TCRdb lists it. The gene calls are TRBV7-6 and TRBJ2-5; the table assigns TRBD1, which was not confirmed against the DNA. The CDR3 length is 15 residues, termini included. In germline, CDR1 is SGHVS, CDR2 FNYEAQ. The chain's CDR3 is CASSLVLSYEQYFGA.

In this sample, this clonotype turned up once. The rearrangement joins TRBV11-3 to TRBJ2-3; tentatively, D is TRBD1 (6 bases). The DNA end is more similar to TRBJ1-1, so the J call may be wrong. This CDR3 comprises 16 residues. Germline CDR1 is SGHNT and CDR2 is YENEEA. The CDR3: CASSSKAGQQNTEAFF. Written as DNA, the CDR3 is TGTGCCAGCAGCTCCAAAGCCGGACAGCAGAACACTGAAGCTTTCTTT.